This T cell receptor beta chain was identified during a study of shared clonotypes between healthy human individuals. This clone was seen many times. In germline, CDR1 is GTSNPN, CDR2 SVGIG (reference sequence). The CDR3 length is 13 residues. Trimming pared 2 bases from V and 8 bases from J, leaving 15 bases between. Clones were read by immunoSEQ multiplex PCR, and TCRdb kept only the in-frame ones, dropping some. The sample consists of about half a million clones, about 72% of them appearing once. This TCR was sampled from a woman in her forties in good health. Some clones in this sample may be carry-over from other donors' samples. The sequenced material came from PBMCs. The J gene is TRBJ1-2, the V gene TRBV30, with D uncertain. The CDR3 DNA sequence: TGTGCCTGGAGTCGGCAGGAAACCGGGGGCTACACCTTC. Encoded protein: CAWSRQETGGYTF.